Listed below are T cell receptor beta chains from one sample, sequenced in a study of T cells after yellow fever vaccination. TCRdb reprocessed the 5' RACE reads with MiXCR, giving one entry per CDR3 protein. The table shows 500,000 to 700,000 distinct CDR3 sequences, with about 19% occurring only once. Sequencing used PBMCs, obtained 15 days after the yellow fever booster vaccination. The receptors come from a man aged 25-45 years who received the YFV17D yellow fever vaccine. CDR3s include the opening cysteine and the closing phenylalanine or tryptophan. Fields, in order: D gene, V gene, clone size, J gene, CDR3 protein, CDR3 DNA. D genes are given only for firm matches. Rows may omit the clone size; those that give it use once, few, many or a size class.

.	TRBV2	.	TRBJ2-2	CASRRLWGNTGELFF	TGTGCCAGCAGGAGGTTATGGGGGAACACCGGGGAGCTGTTTTTT
TRBD2	TRBV9	few	TRBJ2-2	CASSVLAGGPVNTGELFF	TGTGCCAGCAGCGTATTAGCGGGAGGGCCGGTGAACACCGGGGAGCTGTTTTTT
TRBD1	TRBV5-1	.	TRBJ1-1	CASSFDRGHMNTEAFF	TGCGCCAGCAGCTTCGACAGGGGGCATATGAACACTGAAGCTTTCTTT
TRBD2	TRBV6-2/TRBV6-3	.	TRBJ2-4	CASSYTIPPSGKNIQYF	TGTGCCAGCAGTTACACCATTCCACCTAGCGGTAAAAACATTCAGTACTTC
.	TRBV29-1	.	TRBJ2-3	CSVTGGHLTGDTQYF	TGCAGCGTTACCGGAGGGCATCTGACTGGAGATACGCAGTATTTT
TRBD1	TRBV10-1	few	TRBJ2-3	CASSEWQGVGDTQYF	TGCGCCAGCAGTGAGTGGCAGGGGGTCGGAGATACGCAGTATTTT
TRBD2	TRBV2	.	TRBJ2-7	CASRSGLAGGEQYF	TGTGCCAGCAGGTCTGGACTAGCGGGTGGTGAGCAGTACTTC
TRBD2	TRBV5-6	.	TRBJ2-1	CASSLRPGLAVF	TGTGCCAGCAGCTTACGACCGGGACTAGCGGTCTTC
TRBD1	TRBV30	.	TRBJ2-7	CAWSATGYEQYF	TGTGCCTGGAGCGCGACAGGGTACGAGCAGTACTTC
TRBD2	TRBV5-1	many	TRBJ2-1	CASSSLGLAGAGSYNEQFF	TGCGCCAGCAGCTCACTGGGACTAGCGGGAGCAGGCTCCTACAATGAGCAGTTCTTC
.	TRBV5-1	few	TRBJ1-4	CASSLGPTAEKLFF	TGCGCCAGCAGCTTGGGCCCGACGGCTGAAAAACTGTTTTTT
.	TRBV20-1	.	TRBJ2-1	CSAAPGLLINEQFF	TGCAGTGCTGCTCCGGGACTCCTAATCAATGAGCAGTTCTTC
.	TRBV6-2/TRBV6-3	many	TRBJ2-3	CASSPEDTQYF	TGTGCCAGCAGTCCAGAAGATACGCAGTATTTT
TRBD2	TRBV9	few	TRBJ2-1	CASSVGGGTYNEQFF	TGTGCCAGCAGCGTAGGGGGGGGAACGTACAATGAGCAGTTCTTC
TRBD2	TRBV3-1	.	TRBJ2-5	CASSPRGGPETQYF	TGTGCCAGCAGCCCCCGGGGGGGACCCGAGACCCAGTACTTC
.	TRBV4-3	.	TRBJ2-3	CASSHRGRRGVGTDTQYF	TGCGCCAGCAGCCACCGAGGAAGGAGGGGAGTTGGGACAGATACGCAGTATTTT
.	TRBV27	few	TRBJ2-3	CASSLQGLSTDTQYF	TGTGCCAGCAGTTTACAGGGGTTATCCACAGATACGCAGTATTTT
.	TRBV20-1	.	TRBJ2-7	CSAQIGGFQYEQYF	TGCAGTGCGCAGATAGGCGGGTTCCAGTACGAGCAGTACTTC
TRBD2	TRBV7-8	.	TRBJ2-3	CASSRLIAGNPDTQYF	TGTGCCAGCAGCCGCTTGATAGCGGGAAACCCAGATACGCAGTATTTT
.	TRBV20-1	.	TRBJ2-5	CSALHTGRIQRETQYF	TGCAGTGCTCTACACACAGGGAGGATACAACGAGAGACCCAGTACTTC